The 3 T cell receptor beta chains below were found in one sample sequenced in a study of cytomegalovirus exposure and HLA in healthy donors. 60 Vbeta and 13 Jbeta primers were used in PCR. Repertoires were generated with immunoSEQ multiplex PCR, while TCRdb's copy carries only in-frame clones and drops some. The data show 110,000 to 150,000 clones, with around 77% seen just once and approximately 4.9% held by the top ten. Input material: PBMCs. The receptors come from a woman aged 50 to 60 in good health and CMV-seronegative.

This chain connects TRBV28 to TRBJ1-1; D is ambiguous. Germline lookup yields CDR1 MDHEN and CDR2 SYDVKM. The germline V and J ends were trimmed by 7 bases and 6 bases, with 15 bases remaining between them. There are 13 residues in the CDR3. The DNA for the CDR3 is TGTGCCAGCATTACGTCCCGGGATCCTGAAGCTTTCTTT. The encoded protein is CASITSRDPEAFF.

The chain employs TRBV28 and TRBJ2-7, with 7 nucleotides matching TRBD1. Germline V gene data show CDR1 as MDHEN and CDR2 as SYDVKM. The CDR3 runs 13 residues. J was trimmed by 2 bases and V by 7 bases; bases with no gene match: 5. This chain's CDR3 is CASNRGGPYEQYF. Here the CDR3 DNA reads TGTGCCAGCAACAGAGGGGGCCCCTACGAGCAGTACTTC.

The chain is built from TRBV19 and TRBJ1-4; TRBD1 agrees at 7 bases. This CDR3 comprises 16 residues. Looked up from germline, CDR1 is LNHDA and CDR2 is SQIVND (reference sequence). J was trimmed by 0 bases and V by 8 bases; bases with no gene match: 9. CDR3 nucleotide sequence: TGTGCCAGTCTCGGACAGGCAATTGCAACTAATGAAAAACTGTTTTTT. Amino acids: CASLGQAIATNEKLFF.